These 17 T cell receptor beta chains were sequenced from one sample in a study of lymphopenia after photon versus proton radiotherapy (dated by TCRdb to about 2019). Receptor libraries were prepared by the immunoSEQ multiplex PCR assay. TCRdb mirrors the immuneACCESS table, restricted to in-frame sequences. Some clones are absent from its copies; in checked studies, under half trace to an unresolved V gene, and the reason for the others is unknown. The sample data list about 40,000 clones, and just over 85% of these were observed just once. Together, the top ten hold around a tenth of the sample. Sequencing was performed on peripheral blood, taken from a patient treated with proton-based radiotherapy. The receptor set was obtained from a woman in her 70s with pancreatic cancer. Some clones in this sample may be carry-over from other donors' samples.

CDR3 coding DNA: TGTGCCAGCAGCCAACAGGGGGCGGGTGGCTACACCTTC. It encodes CASSQQGAGGYTF. The rearrangement links TRBV28 to TRBJ1-2; TRBD1 aligns across 9 bases. Germline lookup yields CDR1 MDHEN and CDR2 SYDVKM. This CDR3 is 13 amino acids long. V shed 6 bases, J shed 7 bases, and the junction held 6 bases outside the gene matches.

The chain links TRBV7-6 to TRBJ2-7, with TRBD2 matching over 11 bases. J lost 6 bases, V lost 1 base, and 17 bases had no gene match. The CDR3 runs 19 residues. The germline gives CDR1 SGHVS, CDR2 FNYEAQ. CDR3 protein: CASSLGDSTSGELGGEQYF. Here the CDR3 DNA reads TGTGCCAGCAGCTTAGGGGATTCGACTAGCGGGGAACTCGGGGGCGAGCAGTACTTC.

The chain couples TRBV14 to TRBJ2-3, with D possibly TRBD2 on 7 matching bases. The germline V and J ends were trimmed by 2 bases and 4 bases, with 13 bases remaining between them. CDR1 and CDR2 from the germline V gene are SGHDN and FVKESK. The CDR3 is 15 amino acids. DNA of the CDR3: TGTGCCAGCAGCCAATGGGGGGGCGTCGCAGATACGCAGTATTTT. Translating gives CASSQWGGVADTQYF.

The CDR3 reads CASSEDYQNYGYTF. CDR3 in DNA: TGTGCCAGCAGTGAAGACTACCAAAACTATGGCTACACCTTC. V and J are TRBV6-1 and TRBJ1-2; no definite D call. The germline V gene encodes CDR1 MNHNS and CDR2 SASEGT. Between the trimmed V and J ends, which lost 1 base and 2 bases, there was a span of 8 bases. The CDR3 spans 14 residues.

This rearrangement joins TRBV18 to TRBJ2-7, with D unresolved. Deletions cut 4 bases from V and 3 bases from J, with 19 bases between. From germline, CDR1 is KGHSH and CDR2 LQKENI. This CDR3 comprises 16 residues. CDR3 DNA: TGTGCCAGCTCACTTTCCGGAGATGGCCTAAACTACGAGCAGTACTTC. Its translation: CASSLSGDGLNYEQYF.

In this sample, this clone turned up once. One end of the junction fails to match germline, which may point to a read error. The CDR3 is CGAQADTQYF. As DNA, the CDR3 is TGTGGCGCCCAAGCAGATACGCAGTATTTT. The rearrangement joins TRBV29-1 to TRBJ2-3; D unclear. Germline V CDR1 and CDR2: SQVTM, ANQGSEA. The CDR3 has 10 amino acids.

The chain couples TRBV30 to TRBJ2-2; D possibly corresponds to TRBD1 (6 bases). The germline V gene has CDR1 GTSNPN and CDR2 SVGIG (reference sequence). The CDR3 consists of 13 residues. Trimming took off 3 bases at V and 4 bases at J, with 9 bases between the two ends. The CDR3 protein is CAWRDRLTGELFF. As DNA, the CDR3 is TGTGCCTGGAGGGACAGACTCACCGGGGAGCTGTTTTTT.

This clone was seen more than once but under ten times. This sequence joins TRBV23-1 and TRBJ2-7; D possibly corresponds to TRBD1 (5 bases). TRBV23-1 is noted as an ORF with a role that remains uncertain. This CDR3 has 15 residues. V shed 10 bases and J shed 1 base, with 20 bases lying between them. Written as DNA, the CDR3 is TGCGCCACACCCCTAATCCACAGGCGTTCCTACGAGCAGTACTTC. This sequence encodes CATPLIHRRSYEQYF.

This clone showed up just a few times. The rearrangement joins TRBV29-1 to TRBJ2-2; D gene ambiguous. CDR1 and CDR2 from the germline V gene are SQVTM and ANQGSEA. The CDR3 spans 13 residues. Trimming removed 6 bases at V and 6 bases at J, with 14 bases between. Here the CDR3 reads CSVRKGDAGELFF. CDR3 nucleotides: TGCAGCGTGCGAAAGGGTGACGCCGGGGAGCTGTTTTTT.

The gene calls are TRBV7-2 and TRBJ2-5; 9 bases are shared with TRBD2. Germline V CDR1 and CDR2: SGHTA, FQGNSA. The CDR3 has 16 amino acids. The junction had 13 bases not matched to a gene; V was cut back by 7 bases and J by 4 bases. CDR3 nucleotide sequence: TGTGCCAGCACTACGGGGCTAGCGGGGCTGGGAGAGACCCAGTACTTC. This translates into CASTTGLAGLGETQYF.

This sequence joins TRBV5-4 and TRBJ2-3; TRBD2 aligns across 7 bases. The CDR3 sequence is 16 residues long. V lost 0 bases and J lost 3; bases outside the gene matches: 7. Germline V CDR1 and CDR2: SGHNT, YYREEE (reference sequence). CDR3 protein: CASSLAASGETDTQYF. CDR3 in DNA: TGTGCCAGCAGCTTGGCCGCAAGCGGGGAAACAGATACGCAGTATTTT. Looking up the rest from reference TRBV5-4 and TRBJ2-3 gives the full variable domain: ETGVTQSPTHLIKTRGQQVTLRCSSQSGHNTVSWYQQALGQGPQFIFQYYREEENGRGNFPPRFSGLQFPNYSSELNVNALELDDSALYLCASSLAASGETDTQYFGPGTRLTVL.

This clone was counted a few times. The chain couples TRBV5-1 to TRBJ1-1; weak D call: TRBD1 (5 bases). The V and J ends lost 4 bases and 1 base respectively, with 14 bases between them. This CDR3 is 15 amino acids long. From germline, CDR1 is SGHRS and CDR2 YFSETQ. CDR3 sequence: CASSGRDGENTEAFF. CDR3 nucleotides: TGCGCCAGCAGCGGACGGGACGGAGAGAACACTGAAGCTTTCTTT.

The V gene is TRBV27, the J gene TRBJ2-7, with D perhaps matching TRBD2 (6 bases). V lost 2 bases to trimming and J lost 4 bases, with 12 bases between them. From germline, CDR1 is MNHEY and CDR2 SMNVEV (reference sequence). This CDR3 is 14 amino acids long. CDR3 amino acids: CASSLRRGVYEQYF. In DNA form, the CDR3 reads TGTGCCAGCAGTTTACGGCGGGGAGTTTACGAGCAGTACTTC.

The chain recombines TRBV28 with TRBJ1-3, with TRBD1 identical over 7 bases. Germline V gene data show CDR1 as MDHEN and CDR2 as SYDVKM. CDR3 length: 18 residues. Trimming removed 1 base from V and 1 base from J; junction bases left unmatched: 10. The chain's CDR3 is CASSLSHRGLGSGNTIYF. Here the CDR3 DNA reads TGTGCCAGCAGTTTATCCCACAGGGGATTGGGATCTGGAAACACCATATATTTT.

This rearrangement joins TRBV19 to TRBJ1-3, with D unclear. V lost 6 bases and J 0 bases, leaving 9 bases between the germline ends. The CDR3 consists of 14 residues. Germline CDR1 is LNHDA and CDR2 is SQIVND (reference sequence). CDR3 DNA: TGTGCCAGTAGGACCGCAAGCTCTGGAAACACCATATATTTT. Amino acid sequence: CASRTASSGNTIYF.

The genes are TRBV29-1 and TRBJ2-5, with D maybe TRBD1 (6 bases). Germline-derived CDR1 and CDR2 are SQVTM and ANQGSEA. The V end lost 7 bases, the J end lost 3 bases, and 12 bases lay between the germline ends. The CDR3 has 12 residues. The CDR3 nucleotides read TGCAGCGGGCAGGACAGTAAAGAGACCCAGTACTTC. This translates into CSGQDSKETQYF.

The gene calls are TRBV7-9 and TRBJ2-7; 9 positions agree with TRBD1. The CDR3 length is 18 residues. Germline CDR1 is SEHNR and CDR2 is FQNEAQ (reference sequence). V lost 6 bases and J lost 3; bases outside the gene matches: 18. The CDR3 here is CASSSTGGDWELRYEQYF. The CDR3, as DNA: TGTGCCAGCAGTTCAACAGGGGGCGATTGGGAGTTGCGCTACGAGCAGTACTTC.